This entry lists 31 T cell receptor beta chains sequenced from one sample in a study of cytomegalovirus exposure and HLA in healthy donors. PCR was performed using 60 Vbeta and 13 Jbeta primers. Assay: immunoSEQ multiplex PCR; the TCRdb copy retains only in-frame clones and omits some. The sample lists about 680 clones, about 53% occurring once. The sample taken for sequencing was PBMCs. Every receptor here comes from a middle-aged man in good health and CMV-seronegative.

This chain links TRBV9 with TRBJ1-2, with 8 nucleotides matching TRBD1. The CDR3 covers 14 residues. V lost 7 bases to trimming and J lost 4 bases; unmatched junction nucleotides: 9. Germline V CDR1 and CDR2: SGDLS, YYNGEE. The CDR3 reads CASSRQGASYGYTF. For the CDR3, the DNA is TGTGCCAGCTCACGGCAGGGGGCTAGCTATGGCTACACCTTC.

This clone was recorded once. The junction does not match germline at one end; this may be a read error. V usage is TRBV7-9 and J usage is TRBJ2-1; D possibly corresponds to TRBD2 (5 bases). Germline values: CDR1 SEHNR, CDR2 FQNEAQ (reference sequence). The CDR3 is 12 residues long. Here the CDR3 DNA reads TGTTCCAGCGGCAGATCCTACAATGAGCAGTTCTTC. It codes for CSSGRSYNEQFF.

The genes are TRBV19 and TRBJ2-5, with TRBD1 matching over 10 bases. The CDR3 totals 14 residues. Germline CDR1 is LNHDA and CDR2 is SQIVND (reference sequence). J gave up 5 bases and V 5 bases, and 5 bases lay outside the gene matches. The CDR3 sequence: CASSRTGGLETQYF. CDR3 nucleotides: TGTGCCAGTAGTCGGACAGGGGGTCTGGAGACCCAGTACTTC.

This clone appeared a few times. CDR3 protein: CASSLALAGVGELFF. The DNA of the CDR3 is TGTGCCAGCAGCTTGGCGCTAGCGGGAGTTGGGGAGCTGTTTTTT. J is TRBJ2-2 and V is TRBV5-6, with 10 bases fitting TRBD2. The CDR3 is 15 residues long. Germline CDR1 reads SGHDT; CDR2 reads YYEEEE. V shed 0 bases, J shed 8 bases, and the junction held 4 bases outside the gene matches.

This clone is large (0.1 to 1%) in the sample. The chain has TRBV6-5 and TRBJ2-1, with 12 bases matching TRBD2. The CDR3 spans 15 residues. Germline V lookup: CDR1 MNHEY, CDR2 SVGAGI. Trimming removed 6 bases from V and 7 bases from J; junction bases left unmatched: 7. CDR3 nucleotides: TGTGCCAGCAGCGCGACTAGCGGGAGTTGGAATGAGCAGTTCTTC. Its protein is CASSATSGSWNEQFF.

The chain combines TRBV30 with TRBJ1-6; D possibly corresponds to TRBD1 (5 bases). This CDR3 has 13 amino acids. With 1 base removed from V and 10 bases from J, the gap between germline ends came to 11 bases. From germline, CDR1 is GTSNPN and CDR2 SVGIG (reference sequence). CDR3 coding DNA: TGTGCCTGGAGTGGACAGAACCGCTCACCCCTCCACTTT. Translated: CAWSGQNRSPLHF.

On this clone itself: Germline is not matched at one junction end, which may reflect a read error. The chain recombines TRBV7-9 with TRBJ2-7; unclear D gene. From germline, CDR1 is SEHNR and CDR2 FQNEAQ (reference sequence). The CDR3 length is 12 residues. This CDR3 reads CSSSPNSYEQYF. The DNA of the CDR3 is TGTTCCAGCAGCCCCAACTCCTACGAGCAGTACTTC. Full variable domain (missing parts from reference TRBV7-9 and TRBJ2-7): DTGVSQNPRHKITKRGQNVTFRCDPISEHNRLYWYRQTLGQGPEFLTYFQNEAQLEKSRLLSDRFSAERPKGSFSTLEIQRTEQGDSAMYLCSSSPNSYEQYFGPGTRLTVT.

This chain joins TRBV27 and TRBJ2-1; TRBD1 might be the D (6 bases). V lost 2 bases to trimming and J lost 7 bases, with 12 bases between them. CDR3 length equals 14 residues. Looked up from germline, CDR1 is MNHEY and CDR2 is SMNVEV (reference sequence). The CDR3 nucleotides read TGTGCCAGCAGTTTAAAACAGGGTGGGAATGAGCAGTTCTTC. Protein product: CASSLKQGGNEQFF.

This clone is categorized as large. The chain links TRBV12-5 to TRBJ2-7, with a weak D call TRBD1 (5 bases). The germline V and J ends were trimmed by 2 bases and 2 bases, with 13 bases remaining between them. Germline loops: CDR1 LGHNT, CDR2 FRNRAP. This CDR3 is 15 amino acids long. CDR3 sequence (DNA): TGTGCTAGTGGTTTGAACAGGACACCTACCTACGAGCAGTACTTC. This encodes CASGLNRTPTYEQYF.

This clone was seen more than once but under ten times. V gene TRBV7-9 combines with J gene TRBJ2-5; D not resolved. Germline loops: CDR1 SEHNR, CDR2 FQNEAQ (reference sequence). This CDR3 spans 19 amino acids. V was clipped by 1 base and J by 0 bases, with 21 bases between them. The CDR3 DNA follows: TGTGCCAGCAGCTTAGATTCTCCGTGGGCAGAGACGTACCAAGAGACCCAGTACTTC. Protein: CASSLDSPWAETYQETQYF.

The genes are TRBV6-1 and TRBJ1-1; D possibly corresponds to TRBD1 (5 bases). The CDR3 has 10 amino acids. Trimming left V 6 bases short and J 8 bases short, with 7 bases between. Germline CDR1 MNHNS, CDR2 SASEGT. CDR3 bases: TGTGCCAGCAGGGGGGGGGAAGCTTTCTTT. Translated, it gives CASRGGEAFF.

There are a few counts of this clone. The V call is TRBV7-3, the J call TRBJ1-1; a weak D match, TRBD1 (5 bases). The V end was cut by 4 bases, the J end by 7 bases, with 13 bases between. Germline lookup yields CDR1 SGHTA and CDR2 FQGTGA. The CDR3 runs to 13 residues. The CDR3: CASSSRGGSEAFF. CDR3 DNA sequence: TGTGCCAGCAGCTCTAGGGGAGGGAGTGAAGCTTTCTTT.

The sample holds a few counts of this clone. This chain links TRBV5-1 with TRBJ1-6; D gene ambiguous. The germline gives CDR1 SGHRS, CDR2 YFSETQ. The CDR3 extends over 17 amino acids. The V and J ends lost 0 bases and 3 bases respectively, with 13 bases between them. The CDR3 protein is CASSLDQVIDYNSPLHF. For the CDR3, the DNA is TGCGCCAGCAGCTTGGATCAGGTGATCGACTATAATTCACCCCTCCACTTT.

J is TRBJ1-2 and V is TRBV28, with D possibly TRBD1 on 5 matching bases. V was shortened by 0 bases and J by 8 bases, with 19 bases between the two germline ends. This CDR3 region has 16 residues. CDR1 is MDHEN, CDR2 SYDVKM, per germline. CDR3 loop: CASSLWDTGVWWGYTF. CDR3 bases: TGTGCCAGCAGTTTATGGGATACGGGGGTGTGGTGGGGCTACACCTTC.

J is TRBJ2-7 and V is TRBV27; 8 bases map to TRBD1. CDR3 length: 16 amino acids. Germline V CDR1 and CDR2: MNHEY, SMNVEV (reference sequence). V lost 5 bases, J lost 7 bases, and 16 bases stayed unmatched. The CDR3 spells CASSRESTGAAREQYF. CDR3 DNA sequence: TGTGCCAGCAGTCGCGAGTCGACAGGGGCAGCGAGAGAGCAGTACTTC.

By sample share, this clone is hyperexpanded (1% or more). Written as DNA, the CDR3 is TGTGCCAGCAGTTTGGGAGGACAGGGGGCCGGAGAGACCCAGTACTTC. Residues: CASSLGGQGAGETQYF. V and J are TRBV28 and TRBJ2-5, with 11 positions matching TRBD1. CDR1 MDHEN and CDR2 SYDVKM come from the germline V gene. There are 16 residues in the CDR3. Trimming took 3 bases from V and 4 from J; bases not matched to a gene: 7.

The rearrangement joins TRBV7-7 to TRBJ2-2, with 9 bases aligning to TRBD1. The CDR3 length is 14 residues. V was clipped by 5 bases and J by 4 bases; unmatched bases: 2. Germline CDR1 reads SSHAT; CDR2 reads FNYEAQ (reference sequence). CDR3 DNA sequence: TGTGCCAGCAGCCTGACAGGGGGCACCGGGGAGCTGTTTTTT. Amino acid sequence: CASSLTGGTGELFF.

This clone has only one observation. The rearrangement uses TRBV12-5 and TRBJ2-1; 10 nucleotides agree with TRBD2. The CDR3 runs 14 residues. Trimming at V came to 10 bases and at J to 3 bases, leaving 6 bases not matched to a gene. The germline gives CDR1 LGHNT, CDR2 FRNRAP. The CDR3 DNA follows: TGTGCTAAGAGCGGGAGGGCCGACTACAATGAGCAGTTCTTC. Translated: CAKSGRADYNEQFF.

V gene TRBV7-2 combines with J gene TRBJ2-1; TRBD2 might be the D (6 bases). Between the trimmed V and J ends, which lost 3 bases and 11 bases, there was a span of 17 bases. The germline V gene encodes CDR1 SGHTA and CDR2 FQGNSA. The CDR3 consists of 14 residues. The CDR3, as DNA: TGTGCCAGCAGCTTCCCGGGAGCGTTAATAAAGCAGTTCTTC. Protein product: CASSFPGALIKQFF.

This sequence joins TRBV27 and TRBJ1-5, with a weak D call TRBD1 (5 bases). Deletions cut 3 bases from V and 2 bases from J, with 11 bases between. The CDR3 is 15 residues long. In germline, CDR1 is MNHEY, CDR2 SMNVEV (reference sequence). This CDR3 reads CASSLSRVGNQPQHF. For the CDR3, the DNA is TGTGCCAGCAGTTTGAGCAGGGTTGGCAATCAGCCCCAGCATTTT.

This clone has a handful of counts. The gene calls are TRBV27 and TRBJ1-5; no definite D call. Germline assignment: CDR1 MNHEY and CDR2 SMNVEV (reference sequence). The CDR3 spans 12 residues. V was shortened by 4 bases and J by 3 bases, with 4 bases between the two germline ends. The CDR3 here is CASSSYNQPQHF. In DNA form, the CDR3 reads TGTGCCAGCAGTTCCTACAATCAGCCCCAGCATTTT.

A remark on this clone: Being one base from a much bigger clone, this may be a read error. The rearrangement joins TRBV28 to TRBJ2-7; TRBD2 matches 7 bases. With the DNA end fitting TRBJ2-1 better, the J assignment may be wrong. Germline loops: CDR1 MDHEN, CDR2 SYDVKM. The CDR3 runs to 13 residues. The CDR3 coding sequence is TGTGCCAGCAGTTTGGGGGGGTGCAATGAGCAGTTCTTC. It codes for CASSLGGCNEQFF.

CDR3 DNA sequence: TGTGCCAGCAGTTTAACAGGGGGCTTGAAGACCCAGTACTTC. Residues: CASSLTGGLKTQYF. The J gene is TRBJ2-5, the V gene TRBV28; the match to TRBD1 covers 9 bases. The V gene end was trimmed by 2 bases and the J gene end by 6 bases; junction bases not matched to a gene: 4. Germline loops: CDR1 MDHEN, CDR2 SYDVKM. The CDR3 is made up of 14 amino acids.

In DNA form, the CDR3 reads TGCGCCAGCAGCTCCCGGGGAGGGGGGGGGCCTAAAGGAGCGTACACTGAAGCTTTCTTT. This codes for CASSSRGGGGPKGAYTEAFF. The chain recombines TRBV5-1 with TRBJ1-1; D perhaps matches TRBD1 (6 bases). CDR3 length: 20 residues. The V gene lost 3 bases and the J gene lost 3 bases, with 30 bases spanning the gap. Per the germline V gene, CDR1 is SGHRS and CDR2 is YFSETQ. Filled out from reference TRBV5-1 and TRBJ1-1, the complete variable domain reads KAGVTQTPRYLIKTRGQQVTLSCSPISGHRSVSWYQQTPGQGLQFLFEYFSETQRNKGNFPGRFSGRQFSNSRSEMNVSTLELGDSALYLCASSSRGGGGPKGAYTEAFFGQGTRLTVV.

This clone is labeled as large (0.1 to 1%). The V and J genes are TRBV28 and TRBJ2-5; 7 positions agree with TRBD1. CDR3 length: 14 residues. From germline, CDR1 is MDHEN and CDR2 SYDVKM. After removal of 6 bases from V and 5 bases from J, the junction contained 9 bases not matched to a gene. Here the CDR3 reads CASRNQGVRETQYF. The CDR3, as DNA: TGTGCCAGCAGGAATCAGGGGGTTCGGGAGACCCAGTACTTC.

This chain uses TRBV10-3 with TRBJ2-5, with a tentative D call TRBD2 (6 bases). V lost 7 bases, J lost 1 base, and 10 bases lay in between. Germline CDR1 ENHRY, CDR2 SYGVKD. The CDR3 totals 13 residues. DNA for the CDR3: TGTGCCATCAATCGGGGACTCCAAGAGACCCAGTACTTC. Amino acids: CAINRGLQETQYF.

CDR3: CAISEGGNNQPQHF. The CDR3 DNA reads as TGTGCCATCAGTGAGGGGGGGAACAATCAGCCCCAGCATTTT. This chain uses TRBV10-3 with TRBJ1-5; maybe TRBD1 (5 bases). V was trimmed by 2 bases and J by 3 bases, leaving 8 bases between them. The CDR3 length is 14 residues. CDR1 ENHRY and CDR2 SYGVKD come from the germline V gene.

The chain links TRBV28 to TRBJ1-3, with 9 positions matching TRBD1. Germline V gene sequence: CDR1 MDHEN, CDR2 SYDVKM. The CDR3 length is 19 residues. J lost 0 bases, V lost 0 bases, and 9 bases had no gene match. CDR3 residues: CASSLWGTGPDFSGNTIYF. CDR3 DNA sequence: TGTGCCAGCAGTTTATGGGGGACAGGGCCTGATTTCTCTGGAAACACCATATATTTT.

This chain connects TRBV4-1 to TRBJ1-5; D is unclear. The CDR3 extends over 15 amino acids. The ends were cut back, 4 bases at V and 0 bases at J, with 10 bases in the middle. Looked up from germline, CDR1 is MGHRA and CDR2 is YSYEKL. DNA of the CDR3: TGCGCCAGCAGCCCCTACCGGGATAGCAATCAGCCCCAGCATTTT. Encoded protein: CASSPYRDSNQPQHF.

The rearrangement joins TRBV2 to TRBJ2-5; D is perhaps TRBD2 (5 bases). This CDR3 has 14 residues. Per germline, CDR1 SNHLY and CDR2 FYNNEI. V gave up 4 bases and J gave up 4 bases, with 13 bases separating them. The CDR3 sequence is CASSGRDMPETQYF. CDR3 coding DNA: TGTGCCAGCAGTGGCCGGGATATGCCAGAGACCCAGTACTTC. The complete variable domain, with remaining parts taken from reference TRBV2 and TRBJ2-5, reads EPEVTQTPSHQVTQMGQEVILRCVPISNHLYFYWYRQILGQKVEFLVSFYNNEISEKSEIFDDQFSVERPDGSNFTLKIRSTKLEDSAMYFCASSGRDMPETQYFGPGTRLLVL.

This chain links TRBV18 with TRBJ1-2, with 11 nucleotides matching TRBD1. Germline V gene sequence: CDR1 KGHSH, CDR2 LQKENI. V shed 3 bases, J shed 6 bases, and the junction held 6 bases outside the gene matches. This CDR3 region has 15 residues. CDR3 in DNA: TGTGCCAGCTCACCCAGGACAGGGGGCGTTGATGGCTACACCTTC. Amino acids: CASSPRTGGVDGYTF.